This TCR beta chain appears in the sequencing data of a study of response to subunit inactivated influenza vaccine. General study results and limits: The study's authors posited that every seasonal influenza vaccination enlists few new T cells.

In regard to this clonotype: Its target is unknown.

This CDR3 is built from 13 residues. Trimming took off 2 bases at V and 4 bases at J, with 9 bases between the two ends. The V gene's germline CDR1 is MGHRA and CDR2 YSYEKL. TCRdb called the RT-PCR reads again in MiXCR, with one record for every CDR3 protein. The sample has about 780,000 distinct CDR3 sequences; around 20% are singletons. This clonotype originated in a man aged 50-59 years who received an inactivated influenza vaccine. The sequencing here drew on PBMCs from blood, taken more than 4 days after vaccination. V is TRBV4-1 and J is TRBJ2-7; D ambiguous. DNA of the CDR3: TGCGCCAGCAGCCAATGGGGTGGGTACGAGCAGTACTTC. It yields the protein CASSQWGGYEQYF.